Reported below is one T cell receptor beta chain. The target antigen is unknown. The sample originates from a study of naive and memory T cell subsets. TCR cDNA received a 3' ligated oligonucleotide that carried a UMI. Whole blood, around 2.5 ml, came from adult healthy volunteers. Input was roughly 1 to 1,100 ng of DNase-treated total RNA without cell sorting. Regarding the study as a whole: The RNA method is potentially sensitive to activation and differentiation changes.

Ligated cDNA underwent four rounds of PCR with nested alpha and beta constant region primers and SP2. Blood and skin TCR RNA was reverse transcribed with alpha and beta constant primers. TCRdb reprocessed the 5' RACE reads with MiXCR, giving one entry per CDR3 protein. The top ten clones hold around 9.7% of a sample with more than 45,000 distinct CDR3 sequences, 5.5% to 8.5% of them seen once. This receptor was identified in a male donor in good health.

The chain's CDR3 is CASSLNQGHSYNEQFF. CDR3 nucleotide sequence: TGCGCCAGCAGCTTGAACCAGGGTCATAGCTACAATGAGCAGTTCTTC. The gene calls are TRBV5-1 and TRBJ2-1, with D maybe TRBD1 (5 bases). This CDR3 comprises 16 residues. V was clipped by 1 base and J by 3 bases, with 14 bases between them. The germline gives CDR1 SGHRS, CDR2 YFSETQ.